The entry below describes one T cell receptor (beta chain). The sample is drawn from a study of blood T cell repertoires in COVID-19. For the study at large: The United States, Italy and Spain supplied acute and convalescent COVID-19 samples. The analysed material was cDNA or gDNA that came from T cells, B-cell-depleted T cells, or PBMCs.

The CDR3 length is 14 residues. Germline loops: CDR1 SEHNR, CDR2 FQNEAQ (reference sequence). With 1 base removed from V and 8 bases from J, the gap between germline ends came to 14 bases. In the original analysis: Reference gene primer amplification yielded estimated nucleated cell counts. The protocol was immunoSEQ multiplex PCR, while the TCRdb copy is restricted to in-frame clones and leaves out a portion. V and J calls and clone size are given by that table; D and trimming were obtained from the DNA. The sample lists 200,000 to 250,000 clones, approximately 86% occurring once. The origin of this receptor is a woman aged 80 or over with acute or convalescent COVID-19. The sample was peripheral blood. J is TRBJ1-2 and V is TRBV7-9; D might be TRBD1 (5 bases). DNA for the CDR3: TGTGCCAGCAGCTTAGTTGCCTACGGGGGAGGCTACACCTTC. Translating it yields CASSLVAYGGGYTF.